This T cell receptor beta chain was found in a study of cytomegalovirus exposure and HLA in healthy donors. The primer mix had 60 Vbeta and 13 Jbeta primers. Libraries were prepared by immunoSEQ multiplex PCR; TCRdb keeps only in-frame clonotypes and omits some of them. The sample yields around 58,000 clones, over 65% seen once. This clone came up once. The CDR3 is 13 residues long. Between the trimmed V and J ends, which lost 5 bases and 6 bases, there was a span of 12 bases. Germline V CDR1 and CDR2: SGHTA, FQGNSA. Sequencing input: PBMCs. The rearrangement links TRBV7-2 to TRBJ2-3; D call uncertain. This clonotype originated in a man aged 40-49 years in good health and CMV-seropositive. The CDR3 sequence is CASSPQTYDTQYF. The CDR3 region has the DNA TGTGCCAGCAGCCCGCAAACCTACGATACGCAGTATTTT.